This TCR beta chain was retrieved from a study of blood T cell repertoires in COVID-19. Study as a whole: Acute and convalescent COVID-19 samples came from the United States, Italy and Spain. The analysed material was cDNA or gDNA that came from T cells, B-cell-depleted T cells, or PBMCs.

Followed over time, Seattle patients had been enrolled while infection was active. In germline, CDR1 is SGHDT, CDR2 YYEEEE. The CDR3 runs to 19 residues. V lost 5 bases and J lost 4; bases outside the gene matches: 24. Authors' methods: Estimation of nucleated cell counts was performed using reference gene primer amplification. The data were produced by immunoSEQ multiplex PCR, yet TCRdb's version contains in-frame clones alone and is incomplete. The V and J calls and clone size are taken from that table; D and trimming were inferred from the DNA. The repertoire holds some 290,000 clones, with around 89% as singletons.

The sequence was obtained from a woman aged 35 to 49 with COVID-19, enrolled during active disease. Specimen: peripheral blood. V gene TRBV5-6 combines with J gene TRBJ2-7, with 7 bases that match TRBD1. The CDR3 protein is CASRGRAAMTGWKAYEQYF. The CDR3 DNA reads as TGTGCCAGCAGGGGCCGGGCTGCCATGACAGGGTGGAAGGCGTACGAGCAGTACTTC.